This T cell receptor (beta chain) stems from a study of T cell responses to AZD1222 COVID-19 vaccine. Study context: Second-dose intervals near 4 or 12 weeks were combined.

Clones were read by immunoSEQ multiplex PCR, and TCRdb kept only the in-frame ones, dropping some. The sample includes roughly 150,000 clones, less than 95% seen only once; the top ten take over 1.5%. The sequenced sample was peripheral blood, obtained on day 0 of AZD1222 vaccination. This TCR derives from an adult in good health.

For the CDR3, the DNA is TGTGCCAGCAGTGCGATACAGGGGATTGAAGCTTTCTTT. Protein: CASSAIQGIEAFF. The rearrangement uses TRBV28 and TRBJ1-1, with 7 bases aligning to TRBD1. With 5 bases clipped from V and 7 bases from J, the junction kept 7 bases outside the gene matches. The germline V gene encodes CDR1 MDHEN and CDR2 SYDVKM. This CDR3 has 13 amino acids.